This T cell receptor (beta chain) was profiled in a study of T-cell memory formation after mild COVID-19. One entry per CDR3 protein, called by TCRdb with MiXCR from the 5' RACE reads. Of about 170,000 distinct CDR3 sequences in the sample, 10% to 15% were seen once. Trimming removed 2 bases from V and 4 bases from J; junction bases left unmatched: 3. Germline-derived CDR1 and CDR2 are MNHEY and SVGAGI. The CDR3 spans 14 residues. The V call is TRBV6-5, the J call TRBJ2-3; 7 bases agree with TRBD2. What was sequenced was PBMCs or a T cell subset sorted from them (not recorded which). The TCR sequence derives from a man younger than 35 who had mild COVID-19 (a few samples of this study predate the infection). Cell type and time point are not known. The CDR3 DNA reads as TGTGCCAGCAGTTACCGACTAGCCTCAGATACGCAGTATTTT. Translated: CASSYRLASDTQYF.